The clone carrying this TCR beta chain was counted only a few times. This record belongs to a study of T cell changes during pregnancy in multiple sclerosis. Measured with immunoSEQ multiplex PCR; TCRdb has only the in-frame clones, and not every one. The sample includes tens of thousands of clones, over 80% of them seen just once. CDR1 is SGHRS, CDR2 YFSETQ, per germline. V gave up 1 base and J gave up 8 bases; unmatched junction bases: 5. This CDR3 contains 15 residues. The V call is TRBV5-1, the J call TRBJ2-1, with 11 bases that match TRBD2. This TCR came from a female donor with multiple sclerosis, enrolled in a pregnancy study. Material: peripheral blood. As DNA, the CDR3 is TGCGCCAGCAGCTTGCCTAGCGGGGGGACAGATGAGCAGTTCTTC. Protein product: CASSLPSGGTDEQFF.